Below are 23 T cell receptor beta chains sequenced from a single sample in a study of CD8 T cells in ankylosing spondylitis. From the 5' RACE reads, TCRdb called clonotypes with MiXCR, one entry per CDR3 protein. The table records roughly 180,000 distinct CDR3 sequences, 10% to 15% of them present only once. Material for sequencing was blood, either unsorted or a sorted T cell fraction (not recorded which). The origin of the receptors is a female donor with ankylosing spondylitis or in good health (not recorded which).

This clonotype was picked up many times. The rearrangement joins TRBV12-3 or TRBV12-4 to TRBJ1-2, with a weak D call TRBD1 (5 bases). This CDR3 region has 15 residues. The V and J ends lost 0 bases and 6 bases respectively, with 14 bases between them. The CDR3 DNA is TGTGCCAGCAGTTTAGCGTTCGGGACGGGCCATGGCTACACCTTC. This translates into CASSLAFGTGHGYTF.

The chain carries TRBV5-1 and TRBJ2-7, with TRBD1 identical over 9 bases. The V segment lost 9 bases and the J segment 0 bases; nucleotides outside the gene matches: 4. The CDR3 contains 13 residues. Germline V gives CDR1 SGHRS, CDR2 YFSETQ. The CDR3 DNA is TGCGCCACCAGGGACAGGGACTCCTACGAGCAGTACTTC. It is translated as CATRDRDSYEQYF.

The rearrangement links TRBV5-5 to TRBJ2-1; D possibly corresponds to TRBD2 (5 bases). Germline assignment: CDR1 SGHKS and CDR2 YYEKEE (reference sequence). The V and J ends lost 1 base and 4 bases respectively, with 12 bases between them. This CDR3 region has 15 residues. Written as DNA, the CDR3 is TGTGCCAGCAGCTTGTTGAGGGCGCTTTACAATGAGCAGTTCTTC. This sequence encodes CASSLLRALYNEQFF.

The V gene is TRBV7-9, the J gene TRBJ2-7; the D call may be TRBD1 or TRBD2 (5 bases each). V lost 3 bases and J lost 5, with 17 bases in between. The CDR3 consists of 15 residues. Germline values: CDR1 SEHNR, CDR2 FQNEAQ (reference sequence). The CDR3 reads CASSFGDGGIDEQYF. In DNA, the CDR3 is TGTGCCAGCAGCTTCGGGGACGGAGGTATAGACGAGCAGTACTTC.

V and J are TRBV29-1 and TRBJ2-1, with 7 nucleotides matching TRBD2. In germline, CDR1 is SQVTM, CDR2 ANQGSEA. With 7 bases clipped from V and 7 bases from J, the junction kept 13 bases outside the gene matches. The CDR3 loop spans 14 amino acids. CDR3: CSGGISGFGNEQFF. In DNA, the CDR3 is TGCAGCGGGGGGATTAGCGGGTTTGGGAATGAGCAGTTCTTC.

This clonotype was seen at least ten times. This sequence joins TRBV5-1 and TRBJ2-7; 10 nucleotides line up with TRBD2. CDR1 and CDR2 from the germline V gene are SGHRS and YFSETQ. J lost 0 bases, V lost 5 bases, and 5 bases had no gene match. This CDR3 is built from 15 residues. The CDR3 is CASSFGLADSYEQYF. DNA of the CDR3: TGCGCCAGCAGTTTTGGACTAGCGGACTCCTACGAGCAGTACTTC.

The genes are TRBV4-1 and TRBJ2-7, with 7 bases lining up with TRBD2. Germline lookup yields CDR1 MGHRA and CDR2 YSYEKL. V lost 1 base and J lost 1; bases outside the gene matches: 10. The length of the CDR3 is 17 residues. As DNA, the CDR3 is TGCGCCAGCAGCCAAGTTCTCCGGGACTATCTTTCCTACGAGCAGTACTTC. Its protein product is CASSQVLRDYLSYEQYF.

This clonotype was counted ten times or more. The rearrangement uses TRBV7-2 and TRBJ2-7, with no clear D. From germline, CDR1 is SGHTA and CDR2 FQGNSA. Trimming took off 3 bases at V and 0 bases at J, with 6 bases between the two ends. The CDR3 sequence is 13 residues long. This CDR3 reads CASSFDRSYEQYF. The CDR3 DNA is TGTGCCAGCAGCTTCGACCGCTCCTACGAGCAGTACTTC.

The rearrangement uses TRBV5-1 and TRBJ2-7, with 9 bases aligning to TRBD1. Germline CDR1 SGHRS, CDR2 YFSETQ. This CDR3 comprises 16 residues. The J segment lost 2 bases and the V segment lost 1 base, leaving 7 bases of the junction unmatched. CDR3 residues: CASSLLQGAFPYEQYF. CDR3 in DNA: TGCGCCAGCAGCTTGTTACAGGGGGCATTTCCCTACGAGCAGTACTTC.

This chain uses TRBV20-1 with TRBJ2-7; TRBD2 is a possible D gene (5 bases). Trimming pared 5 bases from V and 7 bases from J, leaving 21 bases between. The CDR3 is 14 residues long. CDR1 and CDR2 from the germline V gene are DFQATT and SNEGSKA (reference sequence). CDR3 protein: CSAASGLDRGEQYF. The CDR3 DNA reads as TGCAGTGCTGCCTCCGGACTTGACCGAGGGGAGCAGTACTTC.

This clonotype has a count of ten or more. The CDR3 nucleotides are TGTGCCAGCAGTTACTCGGGGACTAGCGGGATTTTCTATGAGCAGTTCTTC. It codes for CASSYSGTSGIFYEQFF. J is TRBJ2-1 and V is TRBV6-5, with 13 nucleotides matching TRBD2. The J segment lost 8 bases and the V segment lost 0 bases, leaving 7 bases of the junction unmatched. CDR1 is MNHEY, CDR2 SVGAGI, per germline. CDR3 length equals 17 residues.

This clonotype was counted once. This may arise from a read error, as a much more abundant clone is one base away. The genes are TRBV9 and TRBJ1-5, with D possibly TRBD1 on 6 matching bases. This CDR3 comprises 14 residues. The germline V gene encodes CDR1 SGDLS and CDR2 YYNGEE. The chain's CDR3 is CTSSAGQRGQPQHF. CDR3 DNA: TGTACCAGCAGCGCTGGACAGCGGGGGCAGCCCCAGCATTTT.

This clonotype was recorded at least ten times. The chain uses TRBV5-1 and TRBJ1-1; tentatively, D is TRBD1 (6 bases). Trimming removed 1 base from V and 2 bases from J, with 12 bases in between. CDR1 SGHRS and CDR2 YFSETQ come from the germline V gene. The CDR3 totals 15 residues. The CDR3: CASSLSPGDNTEAFF. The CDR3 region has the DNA TGCGCCAGCAGCTTGTCCCCAGGGGATAACACTGAAGCTTTCTTT.

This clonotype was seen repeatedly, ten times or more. Here the CDR3 DNA reads TGTGCCAGCAGACCGGGACTAGCCCAATACGAGCAGTACTTC. It codes for CASRPGLAQYEQYF. This sequence joins TRBV13 and TRBJ2-7; 9 bases agree with TRBD2. Per germline, CDR1 PRHDT and CDR2 FYEKMQ (reference sequence). Trimming cost V 6 bases and J 4 bases; bases outside gene matches: 7. There are 14 residues in the CDR3.

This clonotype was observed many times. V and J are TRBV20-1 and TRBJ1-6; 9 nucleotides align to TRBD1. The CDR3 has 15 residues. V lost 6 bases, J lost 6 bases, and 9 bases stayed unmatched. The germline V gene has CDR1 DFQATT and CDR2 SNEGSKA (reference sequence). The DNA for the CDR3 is TGCAGTGCCTCGACAGGGGGAACTGGTAATTCACCCCTCCACTTT. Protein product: CSASTGGTGNSPLHF.

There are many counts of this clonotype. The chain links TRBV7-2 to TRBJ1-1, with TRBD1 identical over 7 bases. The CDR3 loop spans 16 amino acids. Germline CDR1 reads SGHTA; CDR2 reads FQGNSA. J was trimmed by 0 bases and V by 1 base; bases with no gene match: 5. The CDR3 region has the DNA TGTGCCAGCAGCTTAGTCGAGGACAGGTTGAACACTGAAGCTTTCTTT. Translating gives CASSLVEDRLNTEAFF.

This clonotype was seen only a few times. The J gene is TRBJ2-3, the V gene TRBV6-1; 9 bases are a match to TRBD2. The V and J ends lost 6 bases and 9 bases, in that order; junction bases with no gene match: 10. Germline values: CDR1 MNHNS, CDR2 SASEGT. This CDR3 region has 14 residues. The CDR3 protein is CASRPLALAGTQYF. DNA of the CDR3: TGTGCCAGCAGGCCCCTCGCTCTAGCGGGGACGCAGTATTTT.

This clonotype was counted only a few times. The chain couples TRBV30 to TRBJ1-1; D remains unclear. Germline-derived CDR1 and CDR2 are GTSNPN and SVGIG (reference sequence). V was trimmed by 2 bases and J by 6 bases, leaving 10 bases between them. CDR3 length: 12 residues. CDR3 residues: CAWSLESSEAFF. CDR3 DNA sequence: TGTGCCTGGAGTCTAGAATCGTCTGAAGCTTTCTTT.

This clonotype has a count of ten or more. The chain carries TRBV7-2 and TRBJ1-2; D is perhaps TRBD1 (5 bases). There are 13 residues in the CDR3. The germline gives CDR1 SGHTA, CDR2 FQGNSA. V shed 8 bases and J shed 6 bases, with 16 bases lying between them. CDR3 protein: CASLPFGGDGYTF. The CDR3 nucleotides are TGTGCCAGCCTACCTTTCGGGGGGGATGGCTACACCTTC.

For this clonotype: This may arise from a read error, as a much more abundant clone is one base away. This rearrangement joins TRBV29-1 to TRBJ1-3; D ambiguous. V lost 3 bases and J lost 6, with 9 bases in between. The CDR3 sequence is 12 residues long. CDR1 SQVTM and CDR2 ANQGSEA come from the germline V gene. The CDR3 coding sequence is TGCAGCGTTGAGTATACTGAAAACACCATATATTTT. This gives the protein CSVEYTENTIYF.

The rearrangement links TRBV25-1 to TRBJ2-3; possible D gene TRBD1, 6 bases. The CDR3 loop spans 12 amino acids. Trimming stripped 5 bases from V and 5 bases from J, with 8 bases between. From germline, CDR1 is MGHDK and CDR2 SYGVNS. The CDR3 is CASSSTGDTQYF. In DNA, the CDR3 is TGTGCCAGCAGTTCGACAGGAGATACGCAGTATTTT.

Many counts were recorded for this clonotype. The CDR3 here is CASSSRLGEQYF. Written as DNA, the CDR3 is TGTGCCAGCAGTAGTAGACTGGGGGAGCAGTACTTC. The chain couples TRBV7-2 to TRBJ2-7, with D uncertain. This CDR3 region has 12 residues. With 6 bases removed from V and 7 bases from J, the gap between germline ends came to 13 bases. Germline V gives CDR1 SGHTA, CDR2 FQGNSA.

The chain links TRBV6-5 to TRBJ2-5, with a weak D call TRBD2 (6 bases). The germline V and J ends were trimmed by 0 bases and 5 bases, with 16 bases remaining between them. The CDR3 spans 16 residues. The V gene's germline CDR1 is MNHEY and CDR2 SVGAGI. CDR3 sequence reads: CASSYSVGGNRETQYF. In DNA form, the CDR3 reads TGTGCCAGCAGTTACTCCGTTGGCGGGAACCGGGAGACCCAGTACTTC.